This T cell receptor beta chain is from a study of immune cell composition in non-small cell lung cancer. Study in general: Most cases were lung adenocarcinoma or squamous cell carcinoma.

The CDR3 length is 12 residues. Germline-derived CDR1 and CDR2 are ENHRY and SYGVKD. The ends were cut back, 6 bases at V and 3 bases at J, with 7 bases in the middle. Produced via immunoSEQ multiplex PCR; TCRdb's table is partial and in-frame only. This sample has around 8,000 clones; roughly 62% occur once, and the top ten carry 8.2%. Notes on the study in general: Tumour-associated clones >0.5% occurred in roughly 35% of adenocarcinomas, less than 80% of squamous.

In the case of this clone: As yet, its antigen is unknown.

Genomic DNA came from frozen unsorted single-cell suspensions. The sequence derives from a human donor with non-small cell lung cancer. The chain has TRBV10-3 and TRBJ2-3, with D tentatively TRBD2 (5 bases). The specimen sequenced was lung tumor tissue. The CDR3 sequence: CAIRRETDTQYF. The CDR3 DNA follows: TGTGCCATCAGACGGGAAACAGATACGCAGTATTTT.